This TCR beta chain was found in a study of T cells in Graves' hyperthyroidism and ophthalmopathy. Overall study results and limits: In simple terms, a model built on 13 V-J features told ophthalmopathy apart from stable hyperthyroidism.

Using RNA transcripts as the source, TCR beta CDR3 regions were amplified. First-round RT-PCR with HTBI primers amplified the TCR CDR3 region. MiXCR, applied by TCRdb to the multiplex PCR reads, yields one record per CDR3 protein. This sample has some 320,000 distinct CDR3 sequences; roughly 15% occur once, and the top ten carry 34%. On this clonotype: Antigen: not known.

It was approximately 9.4 ml of fresh peripheral blood that supplied the PBMCs. Germline loops: CDR1 LNHDA, CDR2 SQIVND (reference sequence). This CDR3 region has 14 residues. V gave up 7 bases and J gave up 0 bases; unmatched junction bases: 2. The receptor was isolated from a woman aged 40 to 49 with Graves' ophthalmopathy. The chain is built from TRBV19 and TRBJ2-2; 7 bases align to TRBD1. The material sequenced was blood. CDR3 bases: TGTGCCAGTAAGGGGGCTTCGAACACCGGGGAGCTGTTTTTT. Translating it yields CASKGASNTGELFF.